These T cell receptor beta chains were read from a single sample in a study of monozygotic twins with inflammatory bowel disease. TCRdb derives one entry per CDR3 protein from the 5' RACE reads, leaving out DNA. The sample data list 190,000 or so distinct CDR3 sequences. Sequencing was performed on blood. The source is a human donor with ulcerative colitis or Crohn's disease, or a healthy co-twin of an affected twin (not recorded which). CDR3s include the opening cysteine and the closing phenylalanine or tryptophan.

cdr3_aa	j_call	cdr3_length	v_call
CASSKAGGDTDTQYF	TRBJ2-3	15	TRBV3-1
CASSYSGGAADTQYF	TRBJ2-3	15	TRBV12-3/TRBV12-4
CASSLGGSQTEVFF	TRBJ1-1	14	TRBV7-9
CSARSGTSNEQFF	TRBJ2-1	13	TRBV20-1
CASSEAFGQLPTSGANVLTF	TRBJ2-6	20	TRBV6-1
CASSLGGRGYNSPLHF	TRBJ1-6	16	TRBV5-1
CASVKEDRLSGYTF	TRBJ1-2	14	TRBV6-5
CASSFRHQFRTDTQYF	TRBJ2-3	16	TRBV27
CASSPDREQYF	TRBJ2-7	11	TRBV6-1
CSARDSGTGFYEQYF	TRBJ2-7	15	TRBV20-1
CASSYYALIAFF	TRBJ1-1	12	TRBV6-2/TRBV6-3
CASSPGLPAGTGELFF	TRBJ2-2	16	TRBV3-1
CATSRDNPGEDEQYF	TRBJ2-7	15	TRBV15
CASSILPGQGPGELFF	TRBJ2-2	16	TRBV3-1
CASRGWGSNTEAFF	TRBJ1-1	14	TRBV5-1
CASSLPGQAAGNTIYF	TRBJ1-3	16	TRBV5-5
CASSLEGGGTGELFF	TRBJ2-2	15	TRBV5-4
CASSFSSYNSPLHF	TRBJ1-6	14	TRBV27
CASWDRTEAFF	TRBJ1-1	11	TRBV6-6
CASSLTGSNTEAFF	TRBJ1-1	14	TRBV12-3/TRBV12-4
CASRSGTGGSGANVLTF	TRBJ2-6	17	TRBV5-1
CASSISRSSYNEQFF	TRBJ2-1	15	TRBV19
CASSQGGTGELFF	TRBJ2-2	13	TRBV4-2
CASSSWQFGGGNEQFF	TRBJ2-1	16	TRBV27
CASSQDWAETQYF	TRBJ2-5	13	TRBV4-1
CASSSSRGTEAFF	TRBJ1-1	13	TRBV18
CASSERGKQPQHF	TRBJ1-5	13	TRBV2
CASSPQTVSYEQYF	TRBJ2-7	14	TRBV7-8
CASSGTAEGDTEAFF	TRBJ1-1	15	TRBV27
CASSAPDRPFETQYF	TRBJ2-5	15	TRBV19
CASSQDYQSWGYPEQYF	TRBJ2-7	17	TRBV3-1
CSARETDEPYGYTF	TRBJ1-2	14	TRBV20-1
CASSLFSGGSNEQFF	TRBJ2-1	15	TRBV11-2
CSAPDSPVAKNIQYF	TRBJ2-4	15	TRBV20-1
CASSLRTGGADYGYTF	TRBJ1-2	16	TRBV5-1
CASTYTAGWTEAFF	TRBJ1-1	14	TRBV19
CASRNTGNSPLHF	TRBJ1-6	13	TRBV5-1
CASSGGLAVLEIF	TRBJ2-1	13	TRBV5-5
CASSPGTRGFTQYF	TRBJ2-3	14	TRBV5-1
CSASPGQTGNTIYF	TRBJ1-3	14	TRBV20-1
CASSKMEDRGGGYTF	TRBJ1-2	15	TRBV7-9
CASSVSRATEAFF	TRBJ1-1	13	TRBV9
CASSTRGQGGPGELFF	TRBJ2-2	16	TRBV11-2
CASSFGGLAVQYF	TRBJ2-7	13	TRBV7-2
CASTPGWWDRGPGNTIYF	TRBJ1-3	18	TRBV12-3/TRBV12-4
CASYSLGDYGYTF	TRBJ1-2	13	TRBV2
CATSDPQGADTQYF	TRBJ2-3	14	TRBV24-1
CASSLGDRATNEKLFF	TRBJ1-4	16	TRBV7-9
CASSFLTGVNEKLFF	TRBJ1-4	15	TRBV5-6
CASSKRGTANYGYTF	TRBJ1-2	15	TRBV6-1
CATSRVRVDSPLHF	TRBJ1-6	14	TRBV15
CASSFTDLYGYTF	TRBJ1-2	13	TRBV12-3/TRBV12-4